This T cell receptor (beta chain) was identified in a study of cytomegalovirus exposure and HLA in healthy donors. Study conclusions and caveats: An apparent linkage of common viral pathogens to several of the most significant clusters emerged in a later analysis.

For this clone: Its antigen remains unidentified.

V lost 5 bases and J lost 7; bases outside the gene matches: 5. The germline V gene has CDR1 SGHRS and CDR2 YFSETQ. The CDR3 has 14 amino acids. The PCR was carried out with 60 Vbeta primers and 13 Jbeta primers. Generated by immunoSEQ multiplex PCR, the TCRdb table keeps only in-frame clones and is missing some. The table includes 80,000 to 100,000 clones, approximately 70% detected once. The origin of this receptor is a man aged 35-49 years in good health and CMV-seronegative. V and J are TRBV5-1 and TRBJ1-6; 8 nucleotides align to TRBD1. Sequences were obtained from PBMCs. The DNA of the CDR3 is TGCGCCAGCAGTCCAACAGGGGGGAATTCACCCCTCCACTTT. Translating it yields CASSPTGGNSPLHF.